This entry lists 2 T cell receptor beta chains sequenced from one sample in a study of OX40 agonist ivuxolimab in advanced cancers. Produced via immunoSEQ multiplex PCR; TCRdb's table is partial and in-frame only. Among approximately 48,000 clones, roughly three quarters were seen once, and the ten largest hold about 3.9%. The sequencing used CD4+ or CD8+ T cells sorted from blood, collected in a trial of the OX40 agonist ivuxolimab. The receptors here all came from an adult with an advanced solid tumor such as melanoma, head and neck, liver or kidney cancer.

This chain uses TRBV5-1 with TRBJ1-2, with 10 nucleotides matching TRBD1. Trimming at V came to 3 bases and at J to 3 bases, leaving 8 bases not matched to a gene. CDR1 SGHRS and CDR2 YFSETQ come from the germline V gene. The length of the CDR3 is 16 residues. The CDR3 sequence is CASSSPGTGADYGYTF. The CDR3 region has the DNA TGCGCCAGCAGCTCCCCCGGGACAGGGGCTGACTATGGCTACACCTTC.

The chain is built from TRBV4-1 and TRBJ1-6; D is undetermined. V was clipped by 0 bases and J by 10 bases, with 16 bases between them. The V gene's germline CDR1 is MGHRA and CDR2 YSYEKL. The CDR3 has 16 residues. The CDR3 protein is CASSQDQDVGRSPLHF. The CDR3 DNA follows: TGCGCCAGCAGCCAAGACCAGGACGTCGGTCGGTCACCCCTCCACTTT.